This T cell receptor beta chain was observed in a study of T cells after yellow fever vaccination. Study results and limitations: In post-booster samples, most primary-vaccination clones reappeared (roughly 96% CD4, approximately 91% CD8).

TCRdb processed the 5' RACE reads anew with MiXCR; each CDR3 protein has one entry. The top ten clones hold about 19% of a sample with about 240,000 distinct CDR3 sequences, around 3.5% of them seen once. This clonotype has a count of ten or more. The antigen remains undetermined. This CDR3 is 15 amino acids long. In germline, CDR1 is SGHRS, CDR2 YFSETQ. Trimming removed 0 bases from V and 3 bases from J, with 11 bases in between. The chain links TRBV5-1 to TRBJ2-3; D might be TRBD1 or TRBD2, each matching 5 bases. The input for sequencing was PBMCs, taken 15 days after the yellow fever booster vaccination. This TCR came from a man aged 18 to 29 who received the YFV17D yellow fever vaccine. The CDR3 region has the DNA TGCGCCAGCAGCTTGGACGGGGCTTGGACAGATACGCAGTATTTT. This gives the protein CASSLDGAWTDTQYF.